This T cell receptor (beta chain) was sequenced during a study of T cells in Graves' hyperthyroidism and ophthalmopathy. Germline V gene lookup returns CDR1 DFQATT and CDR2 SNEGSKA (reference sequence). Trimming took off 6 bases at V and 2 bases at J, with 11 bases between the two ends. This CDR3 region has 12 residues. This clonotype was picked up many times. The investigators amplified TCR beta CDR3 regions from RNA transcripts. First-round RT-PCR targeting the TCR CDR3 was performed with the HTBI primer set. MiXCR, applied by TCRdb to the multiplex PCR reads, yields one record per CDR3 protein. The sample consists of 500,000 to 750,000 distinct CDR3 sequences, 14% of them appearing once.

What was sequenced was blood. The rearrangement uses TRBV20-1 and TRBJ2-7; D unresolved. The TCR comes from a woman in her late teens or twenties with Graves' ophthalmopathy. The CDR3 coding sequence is TGCAGTGCCTCGGACGGACCCTACGAGCAGTACTTC. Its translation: CSASDGPYEQYF.